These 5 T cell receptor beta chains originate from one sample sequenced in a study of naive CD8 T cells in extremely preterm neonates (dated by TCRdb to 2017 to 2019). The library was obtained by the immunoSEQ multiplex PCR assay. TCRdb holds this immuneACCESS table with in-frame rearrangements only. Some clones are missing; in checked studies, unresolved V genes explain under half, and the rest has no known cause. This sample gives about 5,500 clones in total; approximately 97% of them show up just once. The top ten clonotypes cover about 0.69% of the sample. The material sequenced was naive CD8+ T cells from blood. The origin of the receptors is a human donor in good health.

CDR3 sequence: CASLSGGPGEETQYF. The CDR3 DNA sequence: TGTGCCAGCCTTAGCGGGGGCCCGGGGGAAGAGACCCAGTACTTC. The V and J genes are TRBV6-5 and TRBJ2-5, with 9 bases lining up with TRBD2. Germline loops: CDR1 MNHEY, CDR2 SVGAGI. This CDR3 has 15 residues. V shed 8 bases, J shed 3 bases, and the junction held 10 bases outside the gene matches.

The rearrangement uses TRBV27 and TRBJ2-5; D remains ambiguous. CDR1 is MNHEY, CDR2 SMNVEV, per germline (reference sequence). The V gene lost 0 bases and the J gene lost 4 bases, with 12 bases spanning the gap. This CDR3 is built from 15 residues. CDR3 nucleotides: TGTGCCAGCAGTTTATCGATCAGTGGCGGAGAGACCCAGTACTTC. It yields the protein CASSLSISGGETQYF.

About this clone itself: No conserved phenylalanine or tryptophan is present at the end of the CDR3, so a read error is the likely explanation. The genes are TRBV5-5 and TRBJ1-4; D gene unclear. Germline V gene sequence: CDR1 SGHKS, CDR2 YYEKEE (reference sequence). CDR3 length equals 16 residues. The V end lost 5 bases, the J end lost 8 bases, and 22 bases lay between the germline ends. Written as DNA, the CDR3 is TGTGCCAGCAGTCGTCCGGGCACCTCGTTCGGGGAAAAACTGTTTATT. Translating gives CASSRPGTSFGEKLFI.

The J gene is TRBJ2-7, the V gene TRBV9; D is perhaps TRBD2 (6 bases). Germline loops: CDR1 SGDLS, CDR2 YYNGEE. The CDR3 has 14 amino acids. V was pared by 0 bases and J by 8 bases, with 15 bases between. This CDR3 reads CASSVGQGGGKQYV. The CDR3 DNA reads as TGTGCCAGCAGCGTAGGGCAGGGAGGTGGCAAGCAGTACGTC.

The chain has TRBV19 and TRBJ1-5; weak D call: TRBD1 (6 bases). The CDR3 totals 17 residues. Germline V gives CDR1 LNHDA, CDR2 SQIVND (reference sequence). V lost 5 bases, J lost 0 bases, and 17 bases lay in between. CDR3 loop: CASSATSGENSNQPQHF. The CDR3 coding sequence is TGTGCCAGTAGTGCCACGTCAGGGGAAAATAGCAATCAGCCCCAGCATTTT.